Here is one T cell receptor (beta chain) with its context. What it binds is not known. Primers included in the PCR were 60 Vbeta and 13 Jbeta primers. Data came from immunoSEQ multiplex PCR; TCRdb stores just in-frame clones and leaves some out. This table holds some 180,000 clones, 83% found once. The record originates from a study of cytomegalovirus exposure and HLA in healthy donors. Unmatched junction bases numbered 2, after V lost 4 bases and J lost 2 bases. The germline V gene has CDR1 MNHEY and CDR2 SVGAGI. The CDR3 spans 14 residues. Study results and limitations: According to a later analysis, most TCR beta chains associated with CMV appeared HLA-restricted. Reports state that TCR beta sequences accurately predicted most subjects' HLA-A and HLA-B alleles. Earlier analysis yielded a pattern in which most TCR beta V segments were productive about 90% or about 30% of the time. In vitro checks showed that a few CMV-associated chains really do target CMV antigens.

This chain joins TRBV6-5 and TRBJ2-3; 8 bases fit TRBD1. The TCR sequence derives from a man aged 40-49 years in good health and CMV-seropositive. The sequencing sample was made of PBMCs. The CDR3 protein is CASSLDRVTDTQYF. In DNA form, the CDR3 reads TGTGCCAGCAGTTTGGACAGGGTCACAGATACGCAGTATTTT.